The 9 T cell receptor beta chains reported below all come from one sample, sequenced in a study of blood T cell repertoires in COVID-19. Sequencing used immunoSEQ multiplex PCR; TCRdb keeps in-frame clones, though not all of them. The sample consists of 94,000 or so clones, about 79% of them appearing once. Sequencing was performed on peripheral blood. All receptors come from a man aged 55 to 70 with acute or convalescent COVID-19.

This clone occurred a few times. The J gene is TRBJ2-3, the V gene TRBV11-3; 9 bases align to TRBD2. Germline V CDR1 and CDR2: SGHNT, YENEEA. V was clipped by 1 base and J by 0 bases; unmatched bases: 2. The CDR3 loop spans 16 amino acids. DNA for the CDR3: TGTGCCAGCAGCTTAGTTAGCGGGGGAAGCACAGATACGCAGTATTTT. It translates to CASSLVSGGSTDTQYF.

This clone occurred a few times. The germline gene is not matched at one end of the junction; a read error may be the cause. V and J are TRBV5-1 and TRBJ1-2, with 7 bases lining up with TRBD1. Germline loops: CDR1 SGHRS, CDR2 YFSETQ. CDR3 size: 12 residues. CDR3 amino acids: CASSYDRADALF. Here the CDR3 DNA reads TGCGCCAGCAGCTACGACAGGGCTGATGCTCTCTTC.

The chain employs TRBV12-5 and TRBJ2-7; D uncertain. Germline V gene sequence: CDR1 LGHNT, CDR2 FRNRAP. The CDR3 loop spans 13 amino acids. The V gene lost 2 bases and the J gene lost 0 bases, with 5 bases spanning the gap. The CDR3: CASGLRSSYEQYF. The CDR3 nucleotides read TGTGCTAGTGGTTTGCGGAGCTCCTACGAGCAGTACTTC.

V is TRBV11-2 and J is TRBJ2-3; D is unclear. The V end was cut by 2 bases, the J end by 6 bases, with 15 bases between. Germline values: CDR1 SGHAT, CDR2 FQNNGV. The CDR3 totals 15 residues. The CDR3 nucleotides read TGTGCCAGCAGCTTAAATGGCCAGTGGGCGGATACGCAGTATTTT. It codes for CASSLNGQWADTQYF.

The chain has TRBV19 and TRBJ1-5; D gene uncertain. Trimming took off 5 bases at V and 9 bases at J, with 20 bases between the two ends. Germline V gene lookup returns CDR1 LNHDA and CDR2 SQIVND (reference sequence). The CDR3 has 15 amino acids. The CDR3 loop is CASSPPGMTRPPQHF. As DNA, the CDR3 is TGTGCCAGTAGTCCCCCCGGGATGACTCGTCCGCCCCAGCATTTT.

This chain connects TRBV6-5 to TRBJ2-1, with 9 positions matching TRBD1. V shed 8 bases and J 9 bases; nucleotides not matched to a gene: 5. The CDR3 loop spans 12 amino acids. Germline V gives CDR1 MNHEY, CDR2 SVGAGI. The CDR3 reads CASRTGEREQFF. The CDR3 bases are TGTGCCAGCCGGACAGGGGAACGTGAGCAGTTCTTC.

This clone was seen only a few times. V usage is TRBV7-9 and J usage is TRBJ2-1; TRBD1 might be the D (6 bases). From germline, CDR1 is SEHNR and CDR2 FQNEAQ (reference sequence). V lost 3 bases to trimming and J lost 2 bases, with 11 bases between them. The CDR3 runs to 15 residues. The CDR3 reads CASSFRDTTYNEQFF. The CDR3 DNA reads as TGTGCCAGCAGCTTCCGGGACACCACCTACAATGAGCAGTTCTTC.

A single count supports this clone. The chain links TRBV25-1 to TRBJ1-1, with D perhaps TRBD1 (6 bases). This CDR3 is 11 amino acids long. The V gene lost 6 bases and the J gene lost 11 bases, with 13 bases spanning the gap. The germline V gene encodes CDR1 MGHDK and CDR2 SYGVNS. The CDR3 loop reads CASSNRVRAFF. For the CDR3, the DNA is TGTGCCAGCAGCAACAGGGTTCGGGCTTTCTTT.

J is TRBJ1-1 and V is TRBV7-2; D ambiguous. The V and J ends lost 5 bases and 4 bases respectively, with 8 bases between them. Germline-derived CDR1 and CDR2 are SGHTA and FQGNSA. The CDR3 sequence is 12 residues long. Here the CDR3 DNA reads TGTGCCAGCAGCCTGATCGGCACTGAAGCTTTCTTT. Protein sequence: CASSLIGTEAFF. Complete variable domain (other parts from reference TRBV7-2 and TRBJ1-1): GAGVSQSPSNKVTEKGKDVELRCDPISGHTALYWYRQSLGQGLEFLIYFQGNSAPDKSGLPSDRFSAERTGGSVSTLTIQRTQQEDSAVYLCASSLIGTEAFFGQGTRLTVV.